This T cell receptor beta chain came from a study of blood T cell repertoires in COVID-19. The repertoire was sequenced with immunoSEQ multiplex PCR; TCRdb's copy has only in-frame clones and lacks some. The sample yields about 48,000 clones, more than 75% seen once. The CDR3 is made up of 15 amino acids. V was cut by 4 bases and J by 0 bases, with 12 bases left in between. Germline V gives CDR1 SGHAT, CDR2 FQNNGV. The sequenced sample consisted of peripheral blood. The sequence was obtained from a woman of 80 years or more with COVID-19, enrolled during active disease. This chain joins TRBV11-2 and TRBJ1-1; D is unresolved. The CDR3: CASSSTPAVNTEAFF. Here the CDR3 DNA reads TGTGCCAGCAGCTCAACCCCGGCGGTGAACACTGAAGCTTTCTTT.